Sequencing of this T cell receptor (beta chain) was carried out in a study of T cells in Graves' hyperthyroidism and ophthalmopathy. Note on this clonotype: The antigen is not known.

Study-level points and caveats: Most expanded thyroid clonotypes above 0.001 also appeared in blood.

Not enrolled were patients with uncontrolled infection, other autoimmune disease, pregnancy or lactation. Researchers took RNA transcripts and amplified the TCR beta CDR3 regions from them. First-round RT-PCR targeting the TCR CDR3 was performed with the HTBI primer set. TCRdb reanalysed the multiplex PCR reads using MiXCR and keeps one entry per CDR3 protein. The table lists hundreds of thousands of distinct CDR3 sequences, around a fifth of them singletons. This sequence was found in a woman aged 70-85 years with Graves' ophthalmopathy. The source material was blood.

The CDR3 region is CAIADANTGELFF. The DNA of the CDR3 is TGTGCCATAGCGGACGCGAACACCGGGGAGCTGTTTTTT. The chain is built from TRBV28 and TRBJ2-2, with D tentatively TRBD2 (6 bases). This CDR3 is 13 amino acids long. V was shortened by 10 bases and J by 0 bases, with 9 bases between the two germline ends. Germline loops: CDR1 MDHEN, CDR2 SYDVKM.